Here is one T cell receptor (beta chain) with its context. Its specific antigen is unknown. Within one base of it there is no much larger clone, and no base qualities were kept. Starting 14 to 28 days after the autologous transplant, patients began checkpoint therapy, which included ipilimumab at 1 mg/kg intravenously on day 1 of selected weeks. The nivolumab dose was 3 mg/kg intravenously, delivered on day 1 of weeks 1, 4, 7, 10, and every two weeks through week 26. Combined checkpoint inhibition with ipilimumab and nivolumab as consolidation after autologous stem cell transplantation was tested in a Phase Ib clinical trial. The sample is drawn from a study of ipilimumab plus nivolumab after autologous stem cell transplantation (dated by TCRdb to the early 2020s). With respect to the entire study: The median number of doses that trial patients received was a few for ipilimumab and fewer than ten for nivolumab. Patients with high-risk diffuse large B cell lymphoma, mature T cell lymphoma, or multiple myeloma undergoing autologous transplant were enrolled in the trial. The intent-to-treat population of the trial consisted of fewer than 45 patients.

Overall study outcomes, separate from this receptor: Combined checkpoint inhibition as post-transplant consolidation was concluded by the authors to appear tolerable. Per the authors, a biologic rationale for further study of the post-transplant checkpoint inhibition approach was offered by T cell receptor repertoire, regulatory T cell phenotype and gut microbiota profiles.

Library creation used the immunoSEQ multiplex PCR assay. Entries here come from immuneACCESS through TCRdb and include only in-frame sequences with V and J called. Some clones fail to appear in such tables; in the studies checked, an unresolved V gene covers under half of the shortfall, and the cause of the remainder is unknown. This sample holds around 15,000 clones; about four fifths were observed only once. The top ten clones comprise roughly 10% of the sample. There are 13 amino acids in the CDR3, from cysteine to phenylalanine inclusive. This entry keeps only the CDR3 DNA: 39 bases, framed from base 1. V is clipped by 2 bases and J by 8 bases, and the sequence between their germline boundaries is 10 bases long. CDR1 and CDR2 are read off the germline V gene as MGHDK and SYGVNS.

The sequence was collected from a male donor with primary mediastinal lymphoma. The chain is made from TRBV25-1 and TRBJ1-3, with no D gene named confidently. The sequences come from PBMCs, collected in a trial of ipilimumab plus nivolumab as post-transplant consolidation. The DNA reads TGTGCCAGCAGTGAAGGGCCCCGGGACACCATATATTTT. It is translated as CASSEGPRDTIYF.